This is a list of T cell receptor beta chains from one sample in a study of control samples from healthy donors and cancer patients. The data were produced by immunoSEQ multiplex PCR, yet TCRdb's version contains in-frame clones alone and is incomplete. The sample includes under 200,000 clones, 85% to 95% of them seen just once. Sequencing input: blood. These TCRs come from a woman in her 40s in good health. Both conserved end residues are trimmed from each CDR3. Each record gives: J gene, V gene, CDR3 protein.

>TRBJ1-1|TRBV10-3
ASTGTGATEAF
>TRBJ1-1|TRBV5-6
ASSLGRNTEAF
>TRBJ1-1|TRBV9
ASSPPSLGSEAF
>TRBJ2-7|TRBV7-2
ASSSRHGGRDEQY
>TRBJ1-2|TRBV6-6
ASSPTDNYGYT
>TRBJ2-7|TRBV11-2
ASSPHGTKLYEQY
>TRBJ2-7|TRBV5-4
ASSLGGGQGSYEQY
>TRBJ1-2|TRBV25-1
ASSEGNRVGYGYT
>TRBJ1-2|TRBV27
ASSNPQGGNYGYT
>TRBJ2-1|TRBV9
ASSYSGLEQF
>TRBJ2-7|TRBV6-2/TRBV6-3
ASSWRPGGRYEQY
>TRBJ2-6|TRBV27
ASKRQGGANVLT
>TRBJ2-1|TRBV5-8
ASRKEGGSSYNEQF
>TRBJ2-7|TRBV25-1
ASSEVRGQGSEQY
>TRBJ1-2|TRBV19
ASSTPRQGRDGYT
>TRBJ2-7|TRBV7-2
ASSFRLAPPVHEQY